This T cell receptor beta chain was identified during a study of cytomegalovirus exposure and HLA in healthy donors (dated by TCRdb to the late 2010s). As for the study more broadly: In an earlier analysis of under 750 of the donors, 276 Gb of sequence data and roughly 100 million unique TCR beta sequences from 150 million to 200 million T cells were reported. Approximately 310 gigabases of sequencing data and approximately 93 million unique TCR sequences were included in an early release covering around 650 HLA-typed donors. Of the 398 genotyped donors, around 81% fell in the genetic ancestry cluster associated with self-reported Caucasian donors. The study aimed to test whether cataloging public T cell receptors could reveal signatures of past pathogen exposure. The study used immunosequencing to profile the T cell repertoires of 670 or so subjects and linked those repertoires to cytomegalovirus serostatus. In addition to the first cohort of about 650 subjects, a separate validation cohort of some 120 different subjects was used. To predict cytomegalovirus infection status, the study brought together high-throughput TCR immunosequencing, statistical association of individual TCRs with disease status, and machine learning. In a later analysis, previously published TCR beta repertoires from several hundred donors were re-analyzed and high-resolution HLA genotyping was added so that TCR occurrence patterns could be studied. In the later analysis, no new phenotypic data were used to find candidate immune exposures; instead, reliance was placed on TCR beta sequences and their occurrence across donors. In an earlier analysis of 587 of the donors, high-throughput TCR beta sequencing was used to judge whether each TCR beta V gene segment behaved as functional or pseudogenic. Alongside the repertoire data, information on donor age, sex, ethnicity and CMV serostatus was compiled. A later genetic analysis used genome-wide SNP genotypes for about three fifths of the 666 donors, treating that subset as a discovery cohort. All discovery cohort repertoires had been generated using a single sequencing platform. Both class I and class II loci were covered by HLA typing, at four-digit resolution. The number of typed donors differed by locus: 629-630 for A, B, C, DRB1 and DQB1; about 520 for DQA1; around 610 for DPA1; and 400 to 480 for DPB1. About 5 DR-DQ haplotypes were handled as single units for association and clustering, since linkage in the cohort was strong. Among about 370 genotyped donors of the cohort, an average of around 220,000 unique TCR beta nucleotide sequences was sequenced per donor, of which roughly 18% were non-productive.

V lost 4 bases and J lost 7 bases, and the count of bases not matched to a germline gene is 10. Based on the germline V gene, the CDR1 and CDR2 sequences are SGHRS and YFSETQ. There are 17 amino acids in the CDR3, from cysteine to phenylalanine inclusive. Only the CDR3 DNA stays, 51 bases, in frame from base 1. A word on this clone: It lacks a known antigen. It has no much larger one-base neighbor in the sample; base qualities were not kept.

Receptors were amplified or captured by the immunoSEQ multiplex PCR assay. For the multiplex PCR, a mixture combining 60 forward primers for TCR Vbeta segments and 13 reverse primers for TCR Jbeta segments was used. Amplification of the CDR3 region of rearranged TCR beta genes was performed with a multiplex PCR assay on genomic DNA. On the Illumina HiSeq System, the amplified TCR beta libraries were sequenced as 87-base-pair reads. Concerning the study's data processing: A later analysis counted approximately 84 million unique TCR beta chains across the roughly 700 repertoires, and 10 million to 12 million of these chains were shared by at least two donors. To remove PCR and sequencing errors, raw reads were error-corrected and collapsed into unique sequences using a nearest-neighbor algorithm that merged closely related sequences. V, D and J gene segments were assigned by aligning CDR3 sequences to IMGT reference sequences. For a sequence to be retained, a match of at least six nucleotides was required to both a V gene segment and a J gene segment. Rearrangements were called productive when the CDR3 lacked stop codons and stayed in frame with V and J; all others were non-productive. Following IMGT convention, CDR3 was defined as the stretch from the second conserved V-encoded cysteine up to the conserved J-encoded phenylalanine. The earlier analysis of about 610 of the donors excluded sequences that lacked an unambiguous match to a single V gene segment. An earlier analysis of fewer than 750 of the donors classified V segments as functional when productive rearrangements were above 56.7% and as segregating when the standard deviation between donors was above 5%. A statistical classification framework was built to diagnose cytomegalovirus status from the catalog of TCR beta chain sequences. In a later analysis, V and J genes were assigned by comparing TCR nucleotide sequences against IMGT/GENE-DB human TR gene sequences. Using the TCRdist pipeline, a later analysis assigned CDR3 sequences along with most-parsimonious VDJ recombination scenarios. A later analysis defined each TCR beta chain by its CDR3 amino acid sequence plus V-gene family, and excluded reads lacking a unique V-gene family. In a later analysis, 450 to 600 highly shared, low-generation-probability nucleotide sequences were removed to address suspected cross-contamination and a sequencing artifact. In a later analysis, a clonal expansion index was calculated for each public chain from normalized within-repertoire ranks of inferred template counts. Generation probabilities in a later analysis came from a VDJ recombination model fitted to out-of-frame rearrangements, and those results were checked against IGoR. In a later analysis, hypergeometric tests were used to score TCR-TCR, TCR-HLA and TCR-CMV co-occurrence, with a repertoire-size bias correction applied to TCR pairs. A later analysis estimated false discovery rates by permuting HLA or CMV assignments 20 times. In a later analysis, co-occurring TCRs were grouped using DBSCAN, with TCRdist sequence similarity added in when clustering inside HLA-allele-positive subsets. Repertoires with fewer than 30,000 or more than 120,000 public chains, plus five repertoires with anomalous nucleotide sharing, were excluded from co-occurrence clustering. TCRdb mirrors the immuneACCESS table, restricted to in-frame sequences. Some clones are absent from its copies; in checked studies, under half trace to an unresolved V gene, and the reason for the others is unknown. V and J calls and clone size come straight from that table; D and trimming were deduced from the DNA. The sample yields about 130,000 clones; 77% were counted once. Of the sample, over 10% is held by the ten largest clones.

The cohort comprised fewer than 750 healthy bone marrow donors. At the time of sampling, all cohort members were nominally healthy, though unrecorded immune exposures were likely present. The donor tested CMV seropositive and was one of the 289 seropositive cohort members. Each donor provided a peripheral blood sample, and peripheral blood mononuclear cells were used for TCR beta sequencing. The Qiagen DNeasy Blood Extraction Kit was used to extract genomic DNA from the blood cell samples. Study-wide findings and limitations: In a later analysis, most CMV-associated TCR beta chains were found to appear HLA-restricted, with HLA associations seemingly driven largely by CMV exposure. In the study, around 150 TCR beta chains were listed as associated with cytomegalovirus. While some public TCRs were present in many individuals, most TCR sequences turned up only very rarely across donors. The cohort was sequenced for TCR beta chains only, and without alpha or paired-chain data the features that could be detected were limited. The authors suggested that the approach could potentially be generalized to other disease states and immunological phenotypes. A further reported finding was that TCR beta sequences accurately predicted the HLA-A and HLA-B alleles for most subjects in the first cohort. Strong co-occurrence of HLA alleles, especially DR and DQ, made assigning TCR associations to individual alleles difficult. According to a later genetic analysis, donors in an Asian-associated ancestry cluster had fewer N-insertions in productive TCRs than the approximately 690-donor mean. In an earlier analysis of a few hundred of the donors, most TCR beta V segments were observed in productive rearrangements about 87% or about 30% of the time, broadly matching IMGT annotations. A few of the identified cytomegalovirus-associated TCR beta chains were confirmed in vitro to be specific for cytomegalovirus antigens. Compared with equally common non-associated chains, HLA-associated TCR beta chains in a later analysis were more clonally expanded and had lower generation probabilities. Because HLA typing was missing for some donors at each locus, association tests included only the typed subset. Linkage disequilibrium might explain the correlated functional status among segregating V segments, but an unknown experimental factor could not be excluded. V-gene and J-gene trimming of TCR beta chains was associated with a missense DCLRE1C variant in a later genetic analysis, and the association was replicated in an independent cohort. The 87-base-pair reads could not distinguish some IMGT-functional V segments, including TRBV6-2 and TRBV6-3, so those segments were excluded. Over 15 rarely observed V segments, including chromosome 9 orphons, were excluded from the earlier analysis of about 600 of the donors because counts were too low. Several of the top co-occurrence clusters appeared to be linked to parvovirus B19, influenza, CMV and Epstein-Barr virus, according to a later analysis. Immune exposure information for the cohort was limited to CMV serostatus. A later analysis associated 16,951 TCR beta sequences with specific HLA alleles at a false discovery rate of 0.05. A cluster of highly shared sequence variants was judged likely to represent a technical artifact of the sequencing pipeline. A later analysis found that TCR association rates varied across HLA loci, with DRB1 alleles showing the most associated TCRs and HLA-C alleles the fewest. Sequencing depth was assumed to be roughly uniform across donors in the presence/absence analyses, though that assumption may not hold. The classifier was reported to diagnose cytomegalovirus status with high specificity and sensitivity in both the original cohort and the validation cohort.

The receptor chain draws on TRBV5-1 and TRBJ2-2, and 13 junctional nucleotides match TRBD2. The sequencing input was PBMCs. This sequence was found in a woman aged 35 to 49 in good health and CMV-seropositive. For the CDR3, the sequence is CASSPQLAGGPGGELFF. At the DNA level, the sequence is TGCGCCAGCAGCCCACAACTAGCGGGAGGGCCCGGCGGGGAGCTGTTTTTT.